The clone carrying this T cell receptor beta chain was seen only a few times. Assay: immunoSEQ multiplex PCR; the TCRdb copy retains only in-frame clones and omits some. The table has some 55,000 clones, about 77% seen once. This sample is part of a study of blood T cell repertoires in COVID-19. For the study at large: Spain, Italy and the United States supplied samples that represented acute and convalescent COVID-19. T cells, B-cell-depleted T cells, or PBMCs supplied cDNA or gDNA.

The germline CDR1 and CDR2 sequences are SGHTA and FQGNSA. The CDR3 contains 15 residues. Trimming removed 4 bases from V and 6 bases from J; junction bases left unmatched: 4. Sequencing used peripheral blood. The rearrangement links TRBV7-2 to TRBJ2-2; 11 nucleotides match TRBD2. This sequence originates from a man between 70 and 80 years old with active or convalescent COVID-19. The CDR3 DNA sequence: TGTGCCAGCAGCTCTACTAGCGGGAGAGCCGGGGAGCTGTTTTTT. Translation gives CASSSTSGRAGELFF.